There are many counts of the clone carrying this T cell receptor beta chain. The antigen is undetermined. This record belongs to a study of CD8 T cells in ankylosing spondylitis. This CDR3 spans 16 amino acids. The trim removed 6 bases at V and 5 bases at J, leaving 11 bases unmatched. Study results and caveats: Some of these motif variants have turned up before, in reports on reactive arthritis synovial fluid and blood.

One entry per CDR3 protein, called by TCRdb with MiXCR from the 5' RACE reads. The table includes 25,000 to 40,000 distinct CDR3 sequences, 7.2% detected once. The source is a male donor with ankylosing spondylitis or in good health (not recorded which). The chain joins TRBV12-3 or TRBV12-4 to TRBJ2-1; 9 nucleotides agree with TRBD2. Specimen: blood, either unsorted or a sorted T cell fraction (not recorded which). Here the CDR3 DNA reads TGTGCCAGCAGCGGCCCCGGGACTAGCTCGAACAATGAGCAGTTCTTC. Amino acid sequence: CASSGPGTSSNNEQFF.